The entry below gives a single TCR beta chain sequence along with its context. Its recognized antigen is unknown. Base quality data are lacking; no much larger clone is found one base away. Cut back by 4 bases and 4 bases, the V and J ends lie 24 bases apart. There are 18 amino acids in the CDR3, from cysteine to phenylalanine inclusive. Only the CDR3 region is kept as DNA, spanning 54 bases read in frame from base 1. The germline V gene sets CDR1 to LGHNA and CDR2 to YNFKEQ. The data were obtained in a study of shared clonotypes between healthy human individuals (dated by TCRdb to 2020 to 2021). Context from the whole study: A few men and two women, aged 18 to 49 years, made up the cohort. For each donor, CD4 naive and CD4 memory were each given three plates, CD8 naive was given two plates, and CD8 memory was given one plate. The study deeply sequenced blood TCR repertoires of roughly five healthy adults to estimate repertoire size and the extent of clonotype sharing between individuals. To increase sequencing depth and limit assay-specific biases, TCR repertoire library preparation and sequencing were carried out by different laboratories using diverse techniques. Per donor, leukapheresis produced somewhere between about 0.8 and 9 billion PBMCs. General study outcomes and caveats: Sampling was limited to blood, and TCR repertoires in tissue likely differ from TCR repertoires in blood. Higher generation probabilities were observed for clonotypes shared by all four sorted-subset donors than for non-shared clonotypes. Rarefaction of sorted-subset datasets indicated incomplete sequencing despite the large sequencing depth. Pairwise subsampling led to the expectation that sequencing depth would affect the degree of clonotype sharing among donors. The small number of donors limited the genetic and exposure-history diversity represented. Approximately 5% of naive CD4, more than 3% of naive CD8, about 2.4% of memory CD4, and 0.4% of memory CD8 clonotypes were shared across a few donors. Naive subsets generally had larger estimated clonotype richness than memory subsets.

The donors were healthy, HIV-negative adults with no recently reported acute infections or vaccinations. Every donor was a Caucasian adult residing in Nashville, Tennessee, USA. CD4+ T cells were enriched through magnetic negative selection, after which naive cells were positively selected on CD45RA and the remaining negative fraction served as the memory subset. After blood collection by leukapheresis, PBMCs were isolated using Ficoll-Histopaque density gradient centrifugation and then cryopreserved in the vapor phase of liquid nitrogen. Purity and quantity of every magnetically sorted T cell population were checked by analytical flow cytometry. Genomic DNA was isolated from every sorted fraction and measured by UV absorbance on a Nanodrop 2000c. TCR CDR3 regions were amplified from genomic DNA by multiplex PCR using the deep immunoSEQ assay. Extracted genomic DNA from each cell subset was spread evenly across all wells of several immunoSEQ 96-well plates, with each plate serving as a replicate. For sorted subsets, approximately 0.2 ug of genomic DNA, equivalent to roughly 30,000 T cell genomes, went into each replicate PCR. Purified libraries were quantified with a Qubit 3.0 fluorometer, sized on a Bioanalyzer 2100, and re-quantified with the KAPA Library Quantification kit. Every immunoSEQ 96-well plate was sequenced on a separate single-read 150-cycle Illumina NextSeq 550 flow cell. Under the source paper's analysis protocol: The immunoSEQ output contained only junctional sequences without quality scores, so filtering could not match that applied to full-length reads. To assign V/J genes and CDR3, sequences were annotated against IMGT germline references using PyIR, a Python wrapper for IgBLAST v1.9. Any read was removed if the V/J assignment was weak (E-value above 1e-6), the CDR3 was missing, or the read contained stop codons, out-of-frame junctions, or ambiguous translated residues. A V3J clonotype was defined by an identical inferred V gene, J gene, and CDR3 amino acid sequence. Percentage overlap between repertoires was computed as shared unique clonotypes divided by the size of the smaller repertoire. Richness of each repertoire was evaluated using RTK rarefaction, the Chao1 estimator, and Recon v2.1 estimates of unobserved clonotypes. Generation probabilities were computed with OLGA for all TCRbeta clonotypes obtained by the gDNA method from several donors. What TCRdb holds here is the immuneACCESS table cut down to in-frame rearrangements. Part of the clones is not present; checked against another copy, under half of the missing clones reflect an unresolved V gene, and the others are unexplained. V, J and clone size are taken as reported in that table, and D and trimming were inferred from the DNA itself. The sample table records more than 850,000 clones; around 78% of these occur just once. The top ten clones comprise 0.52% of the sample.

This sequence originates from a man in his late teens or twenties in good health. Some clones in this sample may be carry-over from other donors' samples. Material: memory CD4+ T cells from PBMCs. The cell subset or site label for this specimen denotes: CD45RA-negative fraction. The chain is made from TRBV4-2 and TRBJ2-3, with the D call tentatively TRBD1 or TRBD2, each fitting 6 bases. The CDR3 loop reads CASSRAGRSPGAADTQYF. The DNA sequence is given as TGTGCCAGCAGCCGCGCCGGAAGATCCCCGGGGGCGGCAGATACGCAGTATTTT.